The 13 T cell receptor beta chains reported below all come from one sample, sequenced in a study of shared clonotypes between healthy human individuals. Naive CD8 cells comprised CD45RO-negative, CCR7-positively selected cells, excluding terminally differentiated effector memory CD45RA+ cells. Data came from immunoSEQ multiplex PCR; TCRdb stores just in-frame clones and leaves some out. This table holds 2 million to 2.5 million clones, about 95% found once. Sequencing used naive CD8+ T cells sorted from blood. These receptor sequences come from a man aged 18 to 35 in good health.

This chain joins TRBV7-6 and TRBJ2-7; no firm D call. Trimming took 5 bases from V and 0 from J, leaving 14 bases between them. The CDR3 is 15 residues long. The germline CDR1 and CDR2 sequences are SGHVS and FNYEAQ. The CDR3 region has the DNA TGTGCCAGCAGCCTCGAGGCCACCCCCTCCTACGAGCAGTACTTC. This translates into CASSLEATPSYEQYF. Looking up the rest from reference TRBV7-6 and TRBJ2-7 gives the full variable domain: GAGVSQSPRYKVTKRGQDVALRCDPISGHVSLYWYRQALGQGPEFLTYFNYEAQQDKSGLPNDRFSAERPEGSISTLTIQRTEQRDSAMYRCASSLEATPSYEQYFGPGTRLTVT.

The chain employs TRBV27 and TRBJ2-7, with D possibly matching TRBD1 (6 bases). Germline CDR1 MNHEY, CDR2 SMNVEV (reference sequence). The CDR3 contains 15 residues. V lost 0 bases to trimming and J lost 2 bases, with 11 bases between them. The CDR3 DNA reads as TGTGCCAGCAGTTTATCGATAGAGGGGGCCTACGAGCAGTACTTC. It yields the protein CASSLSIEGAYEQYF.

The chain employs TRBV9 and TRBJ2-7, with D perhaps matching TRBD1 or TRBD2 (6 bases each). This CDR3 is built from 15 residues. Trimming shortened V by 0 bases and J by 5 bases, and 15 bases separated the two germline ends. CDR1 is SGDLS, CDR2 YYNGEE, per germline. In DNA, the CDR3 is TGTGCCAGCAGCGTAGGGGGGGCCAACTTCGACGAGCAGTACTTC. Encoded protein: CASSVGGANFDEQYF. The whole variable domain, remainder taken from reference TRBV9 and TRBJ2-7, is DSGVTQTPKHLITATGQRVTLRCSPRSGDLSVYWYQQSLDQGLQFLIQYYNGEERAKGNILERFSAQQFPDLHSELNLSSLELGDSALYFCASSVGGANFDEQYFGPGTRLTVT.

V usage is TRBV5-1 and J usage is TRBJ2-1; D could derive from TRBD1 or TRBD2 (5 bases each). Germline-derived CDR1 and CDR2 are SGHRS and YFSETQ. CDR3 length equals 17 residues. V was shortened by 4 bases and J by 6 bases, with 23 bases between the two germline ends. The chain's CDR3 is CASSPRGASLLSNEQFF. In DNA form, the CDR3 reads TGCGCCAGCAGCCCAAGAGGGGCGAGTTTATTATCCAATGAGCAGTTCTTC.

The V and J genes are TRBV5-4 and TRBJ2-4, with TRBD1 as a possible D gene (6 bases). The V gene lost 0 bases and the J gene lost 14 bases, with 9 bases spanning the gap. Germline V gene data show CDR1 as SGHNT and CDR2 as YYREEE (reference sequence). CDR3 length: 11 amino acids. The CDR3 DNA reads as TGTGCCAGCAGCTTGGCAGGGGCAGAGTACTTC. It encodes CASSLAGAEYF. Combining the CDR3 with reference TRBV5-4 and TRBJ2-4 gives the whole variable domain ETGVTQSPTHLIKTRGQQVTLRCSSQSGHNTVSWYQQALGQGPQFIFQYYREEENGRGNFPPRFSGLQFPNYSSELNVNALELDDSALYLCASSLAGAEYFGAGTRLSVL.

This rearrangement joins TRBV7-9 to TRBJ1-4, with D uncertain. Trimming shortened V by 0 bases and J by 2 bases, and 13 bases separated the two germline ends. Germline loops: CDR1 SEHNR, CDR2 FQNEAQ (reference sequence). CDR3 size: 17 residues. This CDR3 reads CASSLAYATETNEKLFF. The CDR3 coding sequence is TGTGCCAGCAGCTTAGCGTACGCTACGGAGACTAATGAAAAACTGTTTTTT.

In the case of this clone: In the same sample, other DNA sequences code for this CDR3. The chain employs TRBV4-1 and TRBJ1-1; D is perhaps TRBD1 (5 bases). The germline V gene encodes CDR1 MGHRA and CDR2 YSYEKL. This CDR3 has 13 residues. V was shortened by 1 base and J by 3 bases, with 6 bases between the two germline ends. Here the CDR3 reads CASSQAGYTEAFF. In DNA, the CDR3 is TGCGCCAGCAGCCAAGCAGGGTACACTGAAGCTTTCTTT.

About this clone: The same CDR3 is also encoded by other DNA sequences in this sample. The V and J genes are TRBV7-9 and TRBJ2-7; 11 bases agree with TRBD1. The ends lost 4 bases at V and 3 bases at J; junction bases unmatched: 5. This CDR3 comprises 15 residues. Germline V gene sequence: CDR1 SEHNR, CDR2 FQNEAQ (reference sequence). CDR3 bases: TGTGCCAGCAGCTCAACCGGGACAGGGGGCTACGAGCAGTACTTC. Protein product: CASSSTGTGGYEQYF.

The chain has TRBV6-5 and TRBJ2-2, with D possibly TRBD1 on 5 matching bases. The V end was cut by 4 bases, the J end by 2 bases, with 11 bases between. The germline CDR1 and CDR2 sequences are MNHEY and SVGAGI. The CDR3 is 15 amino acids. In DNA form, the CDR3 reads TGTGCCAGCAGTTCTTTCGGACAAAACACCGGGGAGCTGTTTTTT. It specifies CASSSFGQNTGELFF.

This chain links TRBV7-9 with TRBJ1-1; 7 nucleotides agree with TRBD1. This CDR3 region has 12 residues. The V gene end was trimmed by 5 bases and the J gene end by 5 bases; junction bases not matched to a gene: 2. CDR1 and CDR2 (germline): SEHNR, FQNEAQ (reference sequence). CDR3 protein: CASSMTGTEAFF. For the CDR3, the DNA is TGTGCCAGCAGCATGACAGGGACTGAAGCTTTCTTT.

The chain couples TRBV5-6 to TRBJ1-1; D is unclear. This CDR3 has 16 residues. In germline, CDR1 is SGHDT, CDR2 YYEEEE. V dropped 2 bases and J dropped 4 bases, with 18 bases sitting between them. The DNA for the CDR3 is TGTGCCAGCAGCTTTTCTATGGTCTCAAGGATCACTGAAGCTTTCTTT. Residues: CASSFSMVSRITEAFF.

The V call is TRBV19, the J call TRBJ2-5; D unclear. TRBJ2-7 matches the DNA end more closely, so the J call is doubtful. Germline CDR1 is LNHDA and CDR2 is SQIVND (reference sequence). This CDR3 has 10 residues. CDR3 nucleotide sequence: TGTGCCAGAACCTACTACGAGCAGTACTTC. Translating gives CARTYYEQYF.

V and J are TRBV9 and TRBJ1-2; 8 bases align to TRBD1. CDR1 is SGDLS and CDR2 is YYNGEE in the germline V gene. The junction had 13 bases not matched to a gene; V was cut back by 4 bases and J by 8 bases. This CDR3 region has 15 residues. CDR3 coding DNA: TGTGCCAGCAGCTTGGACAGGGCGCAGGTTAGCGGCTACACCTTC. Its translation: CASSLDRAQVSGYTF.